The clone carrying this T cell receptor (beta chain) has just one count. The antigen is not known. The PCR made use of 60 Vbeta and 13 Jbeta primers. Measured with immunoSEQ multiplex PCR; TCRdb has only the in-frame clones, and not every one. The sample holds 150,000 or so clones; 70% to 80% are singletons and the top ten take approximately 4%. This sample was included in a study of cytomegalovirus exposure and HLA in healthy donors. The wider study: HLA-typed donors contributed some 87 million unique TCRs, which were held in an early data release. Study-level points and caveats: Researchers reported that three CMV-associated chains were confirmed in vitro as CMV antigen-specific. Across donors, most TCRs were seen rarely, yet some public ones were widespread.

Specimen: PBMCs. This sequence was found in a woman in her thirties or forties in good health and CMV-seronegative.

CDR3 bases: TGTGCCAGTAGCCGTAACTACCCGACAGGGGGTCTTTATGGCTACACCTTC. This sequence encodes CASSRNYPTGGLYGYTF. The chain joins TRBV19 to TRBJ1-2, with 9 bases fitting TRBD1. Germline loops: CDR1 LNHDA, CDR2 SQIVND (reference sequence). The V and J ends lost 6 bases and 5 bases, in that order; junction bases with no gene match: 16. The CDR3 contains 17 residues.